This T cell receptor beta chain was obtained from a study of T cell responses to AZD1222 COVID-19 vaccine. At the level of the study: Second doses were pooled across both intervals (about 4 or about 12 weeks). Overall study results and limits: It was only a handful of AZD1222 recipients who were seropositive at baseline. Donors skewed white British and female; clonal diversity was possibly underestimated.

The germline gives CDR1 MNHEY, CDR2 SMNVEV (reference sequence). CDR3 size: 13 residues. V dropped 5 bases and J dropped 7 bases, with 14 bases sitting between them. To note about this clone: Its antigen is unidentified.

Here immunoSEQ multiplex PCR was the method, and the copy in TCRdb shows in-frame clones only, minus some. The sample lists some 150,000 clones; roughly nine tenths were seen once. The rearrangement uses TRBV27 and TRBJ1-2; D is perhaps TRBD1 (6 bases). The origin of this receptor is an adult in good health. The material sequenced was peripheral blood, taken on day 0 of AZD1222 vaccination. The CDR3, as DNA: TGTGCCAGCAGTACAGGGAATAGAGTTGGCTACACCTTC. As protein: CASSTGNRVGYTF.